Only a few counts were recorded for the clone carrying this T cell receptor (beta chain). V dropped 1 base and J dropped 7 bases, with 7 bases sitting between them. Germline V gene lookup returns CDR1 WSHSY and CDR2 SAAADI. This CDR3 contains 12 residues. TCRdb's table, derived via immunoSEQ multiplex PCR, lists solely in-frame clones and lacks some. The sample shows about 16,000 clones, 70% to 85% of them seen only once. This sample was included in a study of T cell repertoires in MIS-A myocarditis. This TCR derives from a man aged 18-30 years with fulminant myocarditis from multisystem inflammatory syndrome in adults (MIS-A) after COVID-19. The chain is built from TRBV10-2 and TRBJ1-2; D is uncertain. The sequenced material came from left ventricle heart tissue obtained at autopsy. The CDR3 loop is CASSELRAGYTF. The CDR3 nucleotides are TGCGCCAGCAGTGAGTTACGGGCTGGCTACACCTTC.